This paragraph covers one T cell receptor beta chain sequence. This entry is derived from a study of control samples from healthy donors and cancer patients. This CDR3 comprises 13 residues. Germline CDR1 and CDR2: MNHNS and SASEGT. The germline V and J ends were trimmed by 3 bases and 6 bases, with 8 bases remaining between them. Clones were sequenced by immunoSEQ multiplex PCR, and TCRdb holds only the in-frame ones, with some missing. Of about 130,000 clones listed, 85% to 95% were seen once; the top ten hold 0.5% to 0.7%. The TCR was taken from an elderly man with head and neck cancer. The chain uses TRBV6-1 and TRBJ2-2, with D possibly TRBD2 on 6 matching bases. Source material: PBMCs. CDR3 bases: TGTGCCAGCAGTGACGGGGGACCCGGGGAGCTGTTTTTT. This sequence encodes CASSDGGPGELFF.